One sample yielded the 21 T cell receptor beta chains listed below, sequenced in a study of T cells in Graves' hyperthyroidism and ophthalmopathy. The CDR3 regions of TCR beta were amplified from RNA transcripts. TCR CDR3 underwent first-round RT-PCR with the HTBI primer set. TCRdb re-analysed the multiplex PCR reads in MiXCR, keeping a single row per CDR3 protein. This table holds about 600,000 distinct CDR3 sequences, approximately 15% found once. The sample comprised blood. The source is a woman younger than 35 with Graves' ophthalmopathy.

This clonotype was counted at least ten times. The rearrangement joins TRBV28 to TRBJ1-2; D gene uncertain. Germline V gene data show CDR1 as MDHEN and CDR2 as SYDVKM. The CDR3 length is 12 residues. V was cut by 5 bases and J by 7 bases, with 11 bases left in between. CDR3 in amino acids: CASSTTSSGYTF. CDR3 sequence (DNA): TGTGCCAGCAGTACGACGTCGAGTGGCTACACCTTC.

This clonotype has a count of ten or more. This chain connects TRBV3-1 to TRBJ2-1, with a possible D match to TRBD2 (6 bases). Germline CDR1 reads LGHDT; CDR2 reads YNNKEL (reference sequence). This CDR3 has 15 amino acids. V was clipped by 1 base and J by 7 bases, with 14 bases between them. Here the CDR3 reads CASSQGSGRTNEQFF. For the CDR3, the DNA is TGTGCCAGCAGCCAAGGCAGCGGGCGGACGAATGAGCAGTTCTTC.

This clonotype was recorded at least ten times. A much more abundant neighbour one base away suggests this may be a read error. The chain links TRBV7-9 to TRBJ2-5, with D uncertain. Trimming stripped 6 bases from V and 3 bases from J, with 2 bases between. Germline V gives CDR1 SEHNR, CDR2 FQNEAQ (reference sequence). The CDR3 is made up of 10 amino acids. CDR3 residues: CASREETQYF. The CDR3 nucleotides read TGTGCCAGCAGGGAAGAGACCCAGTACTTC.

This clonotype was detected ten times or more. V gene TRBV12-3 or TRBV12-4 combines with J gene TRBJ1-2; D is possibly TRBD1 (6 bases). Trimming stripped 6 bases from V and 8 bases from J, with 16 bases between. The CDR3 is 13 residues long. CDR3 in amino acids: CASSLRQAHGYTF. The CDR3 region has the DNA TGTGCCAGCAGCCTCCGACAGGCTCACGGCTACACCTTC.

The chain carries TRBV7-3 and TRBJ2-3, with TRBD2 matching 12 bases. Trimming removed 5 bases from V and 3 bases from J; junction bases left unmatched: 6. Germline assignment: CDR1 SGHTA and CDR2 FQGTGA. The CDR3 covers 16 residues. The CDR3 loop is CASSPGLAGMTDTQYF. The DNA of the CDR3 is TGTGCCAGCAGCCCCGGACTAGCGGGAATGACAGATACGCAGTATTTT.

This sequence joins TRBV19 and TRBJ2-4; 7 bases map to TRBD1. From germline, CDR1 is LNHDA and CDR2 SQIVND (reference sequence). Trimming took 6 bases from V and 0 from J; bases not matched to a gene: 11. This CDR3 spans 17 amino acids. The CDR3 bases are TGTGCCAGTAGCCCACCTCTGACAGGGCAAGCCAAAAACATTCAGTACTTC. Translation gives CASSPPLTGQAKNIQYF.

There are many counts of this clonotype. V usage is TRBV28 and J usage is TRBJ2-1; D is undetermined. V lost 1 base, J lost 8 bases, and 6 bases lay in between. Germline CDR1 is MDHEN and CDR2 is SYDVKM. The CDR3 totals 12 residues. DNA for the CDR3: TGTGCCAGCAGTTTATTAAACCATGAGCAGTTCTTC. This sequence encodes CASSLLNHEQFF.

About this clonotype itself: A much larger clone is a single base away; this may be a read error. The V and J genes are TRBV7-8 and TRBJ1-6; 9 bases align to TRBD1. The J segment lost 8 bases and the V segment lost 5 bases, leaving 10 bases of the junction unmatched. The CDR3 length is 16 residues. The V gene's germline CDR1 is SGHVS and CDR2 FQNEAQ. The CDR3 loop is CASSHRGQGLHSPLHF. CDR3 nucleotide sequence: TGTGCCAGCAGCCACCGGGGACAGGGACTTCATTCACCCCTCCACTTT. The complete variable domain, with remaining parts taken from reference TRBV7-8 and TRBJ1-6, reads GAGVSQSPRYKVAKRGQDVALRCDPISGHVSLFWYQQALGQGPEFLTYFQNEAQLDKSGLPSDRFFAERPEGSVSTLKIQRTQQEDSAVYLCASSHRGQGLHSPLHFGNGTRLTVT.

This clonotype appeared many times. The chain combines TRBV6-5 with TRBJ2-3, with 15 positions matching TRBD2. Germline CDR1 reads MNHEY; CDR2 reads SVGAGI. The V gene end was trimmed by 2 bases and the J gene end by 5 bases; junction bases not matched to a gene: 8. The CDR3 consists of 18 residues. The CDR3 DNA follows: TGTGCCAGCAGTTACGCGGCTCTGGGACTAGCGGGAGGAGATACGCAGTATTTT. Amino acids: CASSYAALGLAGGDTQYF.

The CDR3 protein is CASSYSTPTDTQYF. CDR3 nucleotide sequence: TGTGCCAGCAGTTACTCTACTCCCACAGATACGCAGTATTTT. This chain links TRBV6-2 or TRBV6-3 with TRBJ2-3; no reliable D call. With 0 bases removed from V and 2 bases from J, the gap between germline ends came to 6 bases. Germline V gives CDR1 MNHEY, CDR2 SVGEGT. The CDR3 length is 14 residues.

This clonotype was detected ten times or more. The gene calls are TRBV7-2 and TRBJ2-4, with D possibly TRBD2 on 6 matching bases. Germline V gene data show CDR1 as SGHTA and CDR2 as FQGNSA. The CDR3 has 12 amino acids. Trimming removed 11 bases at V and 6 bases at J, with 14 bases between. The CDR3 bases are TGTGCCGCAGGGCGGGGCGGAAACATTCAGTACTTC. As protein: CAAGRGGNIQYF. Full variable domain (remainder filled in from reference TRBV7-2 and TRBJ2-4): GAGVSQSPSNKVTEKGKDVELRCDPISGHTALYWYRQSLGQGLEFLIYFQGNSAPDKSGLPSDRFSAERTGGSVSTLTIQRTQQEDSAVYLCAAGRGGNIQYFGAGTRLSVL.

Only a few counts were recorded for this clonotype. The chain is built from TRBV30 and TRBJ2-1; TRBD1 agrees at 10 bases. The CDR3 consists of 15 residues. J lost 4 bases, V lost 0 bases, and 3 bases had no gene match. Germline V gene sequence: CDR1 GTSNPN, CDR2 SVGIG (reference sequence). The CDR3 sequence: CAWSVSDRGYNEQFF. The DNA for the CDR3 is TGTGCCTGGAGTGTATCGGACAGGGGGTACAATGAGCAGTTCTTC.

The chain couples TRBV7-6 to TRBJ1-3; D remains unclear. Trimming took 1 base from V and 10 from J, leaving 8 bases between them. CDR1 is SGHVS and CDR2 is FNYEAQ in the germline V gene. The CDR3 spans 12 residues. The CDR3 here is CASSLGDWTIYF. The CDR3 nucleotides read TGTGCCAGCAGCTTAGGCGACTGGACCATATATTTT.

This clonotype was picked up many times. The chain recombines TRBV7-2 with TRBJ2-1; 15 positions match TRBD2. The CDR3 is 19 residues long. Trimming took 5 bases from V and 6 from J; bases not matched to a gene: 14. Germline CDR1 is SGHTA and CDR2 is FQGNSA. This CDR3 is CASSQRTSGRAGSFNEQFF. CDR3 DNA sequence: TGTGCCAGCAGCCAAAGGACTAGCGGGAGGGCCGGGTCGTTCAATGAGCAGTTCTTC.

The sample holds a few counts of this clonotype. This chain connects TRBV10-3 to TRBJ2-3, with D tentatively TRBD1 (5 bases). Germline V gene data show CDR1 as ENHRY and CDR2 as SYGVKD. This CDR3 is 15 amino acids long. V was trimmed by 2 bases and J by 3 bases, leaving 12 bases between them. The CDR3 sequence: CAISETRRATDTQYF. In DNA form, the CDR3 reads TGTGCCATCAGTGAGACCCGCAGGGCGACAGATACGCAGTATTTT.

This clonotype was recorded at least ten times. CDR3 bases: TGTGCCAGCAGCTTAGGGGCAGGGAGGGAGCAGTACTTC. Translated, it gives CASSLGAGREQYF. The V call is TRBV7-8, the J call TRBJ2-7; D is perhaps TRBD2 (6 bases). Germline V gene sequence: CDR1 SGHVS, CDR2 FQNEAQ. The V end was cut by 1 base, the J end by 7 bases, with 11 bases between. CDR3 length: 13 amino acids.

This clonotype was picked up many times. The chain carries TRBV20-1 and TRBJ2-7; D possibly corresponds to TRBD2 (5 bases). This CDR3 has 15 residues. Germline V gene data show CDR1 as DFQATT and CDR2 as SNEGSKA (reference sequence). The V end was cut by 0 bases, the J end by 0 bases, with 12 bases between. The CDR3 sequence: CSARDHLRDSYEQYF. Written as DNA, the CDR3 is TGCAGTGCTAGAGATCACCTGAGGGACTCCTACGAGCAGTACTTC.

The sample holds many counts of this clonotype. The CDR3 DNA reads as TGTGCCAGCAACGAACAGGGGGCGAGAGGCTACACCTTC. It specifies CASNEQGARGYTF. The chain is built from TRBV5-5 and TRBJ1-2; 9 bases map to TRBD1. Germline V gives CDR1 SGHKS, CDR2 YYEKEE (reference sequence). Germline trimming cut 6 bases from V and 8 bases from J; bases unmatched to any gene: 8. This CDR3 comprises 13 residues.

This clonotype came up a few times. V usage is TRBV7-9 and J usage is TRBJ1-5, with 8 bases lining up with TRBD1. The germline CDR1 and CDR2 sequences are SEHNR and FQNEAQ (reference sequence). The CDR3 contains 15 residues. V shed 4 bases and J 6 bases; nucleotides not matched to a gene: 8. The CDR3 DNA sequence: TGTGCCAGCAGCTCAGGGACAGGCTTTAGTCAGCCCCAGCATTTT. Its protein product is CASSSGTGFSQPQHF.

This clonotype was counted many times. The CDR3 DNA reads as TGCAGTGCTTTCCCCCGAGGGACAGGCGGTGGGCCCCAGCATTTT. This gives the protein CSAFPRGTGGGPQHF. This chain links TRBV20-1 with TRBJ1-5, with TRBD1 matching 8 bases. Germline-derived CDR1 and CDR2 are DFQATT and SNEGSKA (reference sequence). This CDR3 is 15 amino acids long. V was clipped by 5 bases and J by 9 bases; unmatched bases: 15.

This clonotype was seen a handful of times. The J gene is TRBJ1-1, the V gene TRBV18, with D possibly TRBD1 on 5 matching bases. CDR3 length equals 15 residues. Germline CDR1 KGHSH, CDR2 LQKENI. With 6 bases removed from V and 4 bases from J, the gap between germline ends came to 18 bases. In nucleotides, the CDR3 is TGTGCCAGCTCTCCGGGGGAGGGAACGGTCACTGAAGCTTTCTTT. Amino acids: CASSPGEGTVTEAFF.